This T cell receptor (beta chain) was obtained from a study of CD8 T cells in Susac syndrome. The RNA input was 0.5 to 1 ug, and it was reverse transcribed with random hexamers. Each CDR3 protein is one row after TCRdb ran MiXCR on the immunoSEQ multiplex PCR reads. The sample carries a few hundred thousand distinct CDR3 sequences, about 92% recorded once. Germline CDR1 SNHLY, CDR2 FYNNEI. Trimming removed 8 bases from V and 5 bases from J; junction bases left unmatched: 17. This CDR3 is built from 18 residues. This sequence originates from a human donor with multiple sclerosis. The sequenced sample was CD4+ T cells from PBMCs. V is TRBV2 and J is TRBJ2-2; 10 bases are a match to TRBD1. For the CDR3, the DNA is TGTGCCAGCCTTAACGAAACGGGACAGGGGATAGGTACCGGGGAGCTGTTTTTT. Its protein is CASLNETGQGIGTGELFF. Variable domain in full (rest from reference TRBV2 and TRBJ2-2): EPEVTQTPSHQVTQMGQEVILRCVPISNHLYFYWYRQILGQKVEFLVSFYNNEISEKSEIFDDQFSVERPDGSNFTLKIRSTKLEDSAMYFCASLNETGQGIGTGELFFGEGSRLTVL.